What follows are 3 T cell receptor beta chains derived from one specimen sequenced in a study of cytomegalovirus exposure and HLA in healthy donors. Clones were read by immunoSEQ multiplex PCR, and TCRdb kept only the in-frame ones, dropping some. The table has 150,000 or so clones, over 80% seen once. Input material: PBMCs. The receptors here all came from a man aged 25-45 years in good health and CMV-seropositive.

This CDR3 is CASSSGRQGHSGYGYTF. CDR3 nucleotides: TGTGCCAGCAGCTCCGGCCGGCAGGGACATTCGGGGTATGGCTACACCTTC. The chain uses TRBV11-2 and TRBJ1-2; D is perhaps TRBD1 (6 bases). The CDR3 is 17 amino acids. Germline V gene lookup returns CDR1 SGHAT and CDR2 FQNNGV. Trimming stripped 4 bases from V and 5 bases from J, with 23 bases between.

The chain recombines TRBV5-1 with TRBJ1-2; 11 positions agree with TRBD1. The CDR3 has 19 residues. Losses at the gene ends were 0 bases for V and 3 bases for J; bases not matched to a gene: 13. Germline-derived CDR1 and CDR2 are SGHRS and YFSETQ. CDR3 sequence: CASSLEFLGQGASDYGYTF. Here the CDR3 DNA reads TGCGCCAGCAGCTTGGAGTTTTTAGGACAGGGGGCTTCTGACTATGGCTACACCTTC.

This clone occurred a few times. The chain combines TRBV14 with TRBJ1-1; tentative D call: TRBD1 (6 bases). The V gene lost 5 bases and the J gene lost 0 bases, with 13 bases spanning the gap. The CDR3 length is 15 residues. Germline CDR1 is SGHDN and CDR2 is FVKESK. CDR3 region: CASSSAGALNTEAFF. CDR3 nucleotides: TGTGCCAGCAGCAGTGCAGGGGCCTTGAACACTGAAGCTTTCTTT.